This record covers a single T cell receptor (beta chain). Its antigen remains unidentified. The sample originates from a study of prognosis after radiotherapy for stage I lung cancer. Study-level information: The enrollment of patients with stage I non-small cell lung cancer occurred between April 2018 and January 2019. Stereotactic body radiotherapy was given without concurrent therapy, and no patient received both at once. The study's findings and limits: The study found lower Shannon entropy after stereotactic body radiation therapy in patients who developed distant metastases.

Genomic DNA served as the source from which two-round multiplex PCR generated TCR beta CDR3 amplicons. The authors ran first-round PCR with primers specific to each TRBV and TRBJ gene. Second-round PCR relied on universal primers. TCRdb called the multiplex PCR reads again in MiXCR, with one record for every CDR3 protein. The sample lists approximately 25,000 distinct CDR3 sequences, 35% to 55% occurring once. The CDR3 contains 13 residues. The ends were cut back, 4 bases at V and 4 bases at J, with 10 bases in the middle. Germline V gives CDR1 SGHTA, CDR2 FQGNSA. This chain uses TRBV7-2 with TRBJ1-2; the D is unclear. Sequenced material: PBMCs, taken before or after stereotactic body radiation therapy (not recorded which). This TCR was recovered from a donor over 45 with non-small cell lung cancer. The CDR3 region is CASSYFGLYGYTF. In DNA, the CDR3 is TGTGCCAGCAGCTATTTCGGGCTCTATGGCTACACCTTC.